The 11 T cell receptor beta chains below were found in one sample sequenced in a study of cytomegalovirus exposure and HLA in healthy donors. Primers included in the PCR were 60 Vbeta and 13 Jbeta primers. Using immunoSEQ multiplex PCR, the repertoire was profiled, and TCRdb retains in-frame clones only, with some absent. The sample records about 160,000 clones, over 80% being singletons. The sequencing input was PBMCs. The receptors derive from a human donor in good health.

This clone showed up just a few times. The J gene is TRBJ2-3, the V gene TRBV11-3, with 7 bases fitting TRBD1. The CDR3 is made up of 14 amino acids. Germline V gene data show CDR1 as SGHNT and CDR2 as YENEEA. The V gene end was trimmed by 3 bases and the J gene end by 0 bases; junction bases not matched to a gene: 0. The chain's CDR3 is CASSLGQSTDTQYF. The CDR3 DNA is TGTGCCAGCAGCTTGGGACAGAGCACAGATACGCAGTATTTT. Variable domain in full (rest from reference TRBV11-3 and TRBJ2-3): EAGVVQSPRYKIIEKKQPVAFWCNPISGHNTLYWYLQNLGQGPELLIRYENEEAVDDSQLPKDRFSAERLKGVDSTLKIQPAELGDSAVYLCASSLGQSTDTQYFGPGTRLTVL.

This clone was seen just once. A read error may produce the germline difference seen at one junction end. The V and J genes are TRBV7-9 and TRBJ1-6; maybe TRBD1 (5 bases). CDR3 size: 17 residues. Germline V lookup: CDR1 SEHNR, CDR2 FQNEAQ (reference sequence). The CDR3 spells CSSSLAGTAGGGSPLHF. The CDR3 nucleotides are TGTTCCAGCAGCTTAGCCGGGACTGCCGGCGGGGGTTCACCCCTCCACTTT.

This clone was picked up a small number of times. CDR3 amino acids: CSVGAGVGQPQHF. CDR3 sequence (DNA): TGCAGCGTAGGTGCAGGGGTCGGGCAGCCCCAGCATTTT. This sequence joins TRBV29-1 and TRBJ1-5; D might be TRBD1 (6 bases). Between the trimmed V and J ends, which lost 6 bases and 7 bases, there was a span of 16 bases. This CDR3 spans 13 amino acids. Germline lookup yields CDR1 SQVTM and CDR2 ANQGSEA.

CDR3 nucleotides: TGTGCCAGCAGTTACTCGGCGGGGGCAGATACGCAGTATTTT. It translates to CASSYSAGADTQYF. This rearrangement joins TRBV6-6 to TRBJ2-3, with TRBD2 matching over 7 bases. There are 14 residues in the CDR3. With V trimmed by 0 bases and J by 4 bases, 1 base remained unmatched. Germline V lookup: CDR1 MNHNY, CDR2 SVGAGI (reference sequence).

This clone was seen a few times. J is TRBJ1-6 and V is TRBV6-1; no definite D call. Trimming removed 6 bases from V and 8 bases from J, with 17 bases in between. This CDR3 has 15 residues. Germline V CDR1 and CDR2: MNHNS, SASEGT. The CDR3 reads CASSPSRVGDSPLHF. The CDR3, as DNA: TGTGCCAGCAGCCCAAGTCGGGTAGGAGATTCACCCCTCCACTTT.

V and J are TRBV11-3 and TRBJ2-1; 8 nucleotides line up with TRBD2. Germline CDR1 and CDR2: SGHNT and YENEEA. J lost 5 bases, V lost 1 base, and 7 bases had no gene match. CDR3 size: 16 residues. CDR3 loop: CASSLVSGGPHNEQFF. The CDR3 DNA sequence: TGTGCCAGCAGCTTAGTCAGCGGGGGCCCACACAATGAGCAGTTCTTC.

This clone was found a few times. This chain joins TRBV19 and TRBJ1-1, with a weak D call TRBD1 (6 bases). CDR3 length equals 15 residues. V lost 2 bases, J lost 1 base, and 11 bases lay in between. Per germline, CDR1 LNHDA and CDR2 SQIVND (reference sequence). The CDR3 region is CASSIITGTNTEAFF. In DNA, the CDR3 is TGTGCCAGTAGTATAATCACAGGGACGAACACTGAAGCTTTCTTT.

The chain couples TRBV19 to TRBJ1-2; 7 positions agree with TRBD1. The CDR3 has 15 amino acids. Losses at the gene ends were 2 bases for V and 3 bases for J; bases not matched to a gene: 6. In germline, CDR1 is LNHDA, CDR2 SQIVND (reference sequence). The chain's CDR3 is CASSISTGLDYGYTF. The CDR3 coding sequence is TGTGCCAGTAGTATATCGACAGGGTTGGACTATGGCTACACCTTC. Full variable domain (remainder filled in from reference TRBV19 and TRBJ1-2): DGGITQSPKYLFRKEGQNVTLSCEQNLNHDAMYWYRQDPGQGLRLIYYSQIVNDFQKGDIAEGYSVSREKKESFPLTVTSAQKNPTAFYLCASSISTGLDYGYTFGSGTRLTVV.

J is TRBJ1-2 and V is TRBV28, with a tentative D call TRBD1 (6 bases). V was trimmed by 6 bases and J by 2 bases, leaving 13 bases between them. The germline CDR1 and CDR2 sequences are MDHEN and SYDVKM. This CDR3 is 14 amino acids long. DNA of the CDR3: TGTGCCAGCAGGCTGACAGGCTTAAACTATGGCTACACCTTC. Its protein is CASRLTGLNYGYTF.

This rearrangement joins TRBV5-1 to TRBJ1-1; tentatively, D is TRBD1 (6 bases). The V end lost 0 bases, the J end lost 1 base, and 7 bases lay between the germline ends. The CDR3 is made up of 14 amino acids. CDR1 is SGHRS and CDR2 is YFSETQ in the germline V gene. The DNA of the CDR3 is TGCGCCAGCAGCTTGGGACAGGCGAACACTGAAGCTTTCTTT. Its translation is CASSLGQANTEAFF.

V is TRBV11-1 and J is TRBJ1-2; a weak D match, TRBD1 (6 bases). Trimming pared 5 bases from V and 8 bases from J, leaving 15 bases between. Germline V gene lookup returns CDR1 SGHAT and CDR2 FQDESV (reference sequence). The CDR3 is made up of 13 amino acids. DNA for the CDR3: TGTGCCAGCAGCCCAGGGGCCCGGCGAGGCTACACCTTC. It encodes CASSPGARRGYTF.